The 27 T cell receptor beta chains presented below share a single source sample, sequenced in a study of tumor-infiltrating lymphocytes in oesophageal squamous cell carcinoma. One entry per CDR3 protein results from TCRdb running MiXCR on the PCR reads. In the table there are 21,000 or so distinct CDR3 sequences, roughly two fifths of which are singletons. Sequencing was done on a sample of esophageal tumor tissue. The receptors come from a male donor with esophageal squamous cell carcinoma.

This clonotype was detected many times. This chain joins TRBV12-3 or TRBV12-4 and TRBJ1-1; the D is unclear. V lost 3 bases, J lost 0 bases, and 11 bases lay in between. The CDR3 sequence is 15 residues long. The CDR3 DNA reads TGTGCCAGCAGTTTGGTGGTAGGGATGAACACTGAAGCTTTCTTT. Translating gives CASSLVVGMNTEAFF.

The table lists this clonotype with many counts. The rearrangement links TRBV24-1 to TRBJ1-1; D might be TRBD1 (5 bases). Trimming removed 3 bases at V and 0 bases at J, with 7 bases between. The length of the CDR3 is 14 residues. CDR1 KGHDR and CDR2 SFDVKD come from the germline V gene. CDR3 in amino acids: CATSDGTVNTEAFF. Here the CDR3 DNA reads TGTGCCACCAGTGATGGGACGGTGAACACTGAAGCTTTCTTT.

Notes on this clonotype: The junction differs from germline at one of its ends, possibly a read error. The chain has TRBV7-3 and TRBJ2-7; D remains ambiguous. The CDR3 consists of 13 residues. The germline gives CDR1 SGHTA, CDR2 FQGTGA. Here the CDR3 reads CASSSSNNSPLHF. Here the CDR3 DNA reads TGTGCCAGCAGCTCCTCCAATAATTCACCCCTCCACTTC.

This clonotype was recorded many times. This chain joins TRBV5-1 and TRBJ2-6; D is uncertain. Between the trimmed V and J ends, which lost 5 bases and 0 bases, there was a span of 9 bases. The CDR3 has 15 amino acids. From germline, CDR1 is SGHRS and CDR2 YFSETQ. Here the CDR3 DNA reads TGCGCCAGCAGAACTCAGTTCTCTGGGGCCAACGTCCTGACTTTC. This gives the protein CASRTQFSGANVLTF.

This clonotype was counted ten times or more. This chain connects TRBV12-5 to TRBJ2-2; D remains ambiguous. This CDR3 is 16 amino acids long. Germline loops: CDR1 LGHNT, CDR2 FRNRAP. The V gene lost 2 bases and the J gene lost 6 bases, with 16 bases spanning the gap. The CDR3 coding sequence is TGTGCTAGTGGTTTGACTAACGACGGGTTCGCCGGGGAGCTGTTTTTT. It codes for CASGLTNDGFAGELFF.

The genes are TRBV7-2 and TRBJ2-5; TRBD1 matches 7 bases. The DNA end is more similar to TRBJ2-6, so the J call may be wrong. Germline V gene data show CDR1 as SGHTA and CDR2 as FQGNSA. The CDR3 runs 16 residues. DNA of the CDR3: TGTGCCAGCAGTCCTAGTACAGGGGCTGGGGCCAACGTCCTGACTTTC. Its protein is CASSPSTGAGANVLTF.

The rearrangement uses TRBV7-2 and TRBJ2-3; 7 bases line up with TRBD2. J was trimmed by 4 bases and V by 5 bases; bases with no gene match: 6. The CDR3 covers 14 residues. Germline V gives CDR1 SGHTA, CDR2 FQGNSA. Here the CDR3 DNA reads TGTGCCAGCAGCCCAGGACTAGGCCCAGATACGCAGTATTTT. This encodes CASSPGLGPDTQYF.

This clonotype was found many times. The CDR3 region is CATSAGGPQHF. DNA for the CDR3: TGTGCCACCAGTGCAGGCGGCCCCCAGCATTTT. V and J are TRBV24-1 and TRBJ1-5; D gene ambiguous. The CDR3 is made up of 11 amino acids. Germline values: CDR1 KGHDR, CDR2 SFDVKD. Trimming cost V 5 bases and J 10 bases, with 8 bases left between them.

This clonotype has only one observation. The chain is built from TRBV7-4 and TRBJ2-1, with 9 bases lining up with TRBD1. V lost 5 bases and J lost 6; bases outside the gene matches: 8. Germline values: CDR1 SGHVT, CDR2 SQSDAQ. This CDR3 region has 15 residues. The CDR3, as DNA: TGTGCCAGCAGCAACGTGGGACAGGGTAGCAATGAGCAGTTCTTC. Protein product: CASSNVGQGSNEQFF.

The sample holds one count of this clonotype. This is likely a read error, given that the CDR3 carries no conserved phenylalanine or tryptophan at its end. No DNA is shown, since the ends of the CDR3 on it are uncertain; the CDR3 is the one TCRdb lists. The rearrangement links TRBV7-2 to TRBJ2-3; the table assigns TRBD2, which was not confirmed against the DNA. 13 amino acids form the CDR3, both terminal residues included. CDR1 is SGHTA, CDR2 FQGNSA, per germline. CDR3 sequence reads: CASSSAYEQYFGP.

By share, this clonotype counts as medium-sized (0.01 to 0.1%). The chain recombines TRBV6-1 with TRBJ2-3; D is uncertain. Between the trimmed V and J ends, which lost 3 bases and 1 base, there was a span of 14 bases. Germline V gene lookup returns CDR1 MNHNS and CDR2 SASEGT. The CDR3 contains 16 residues. The CDR3 spells CASSEGYTPGTDTQYF. CDR3 nucleotides: TGTGCCAGCAGTGAGGGATACACGCCAGGCACAGATACGCAGTATTTT.

V usage is TRBV7-2 and J usage is TRBJ1-5; D call uncertain. Between the trimmed V and J ends, which lost 0 bases and 4 bases, there was a span of 4 bases. The CDR3 consists of 13 residues. Germline values: CDR1 SGHTA, CDR2 FQGNSA. The CDR3 here is CASSLAKNQPQHF. The DNA for the CDR3 is TGTGCCAGCAGCTTAGCGAAGAATCAGCCCCAGCATTTT.

The rearrangement uses TRBV28 and TRBJ2-1; perhaps TRBD1 as D (6 bases). TRBJ2-5 explains the end of the DNA better; the J call may be wrong. Germline lookup yields CDR1 MDHEN and CDR2 SYDVKM. The CDR3 has 14 amino acids. CDR3 region: CASSTLGQQETQYF. The CDR3 DNA reads as TGTGCCAGCAGTACACTCGGACAGCAAGAGACCCAGTACTTC.

In this sample, this clonotype turned up many times. The chain joins TRBV5-4 to TRBJ1-1; TRBD1 aligns across 10 bases. The CDR3 contains 16 residues. Per germline, CDR1 SGHNT and CDR2 YYREEE (reference sequence). Germline trimming cut 3 bases from V and 4 bases from J; bases unmatched to any gene: 9. The CDR3 loop is CASSSRQGAESTEAFF. CDR3 nucleotide sequence: TGTGCCAGCAGCTCCAGACAGGGGGCGGAGAGCACTGAAGCTTTCTTT.

The sample holds a few counts of this clonotype. This chain links TRBV11-2 with TRBJ1-2, with TRBD1 identical over 7 bases. From germline, CDR1 is SGHAT and CDR2 FQNNGV. V trimming: 7 bases; J trimming: 5 bases; junction bases outside the gene matches: 10. This CDR3 is 14 amino acids long. Here the CDR3 reads CASTTPQGGYGYTF. In DNA form, the CDR3 reads TGTGCCAGCACCACGCCGCAGGGGGGATATGGCTACACCTTC.

The chain employs TRBV7-2 and TRBJ2-7, with D perhaps TRBD1 (5 bases). TRBJ1-2 matches the DNA end more closely, so the J call is doubtful. The germline CDR1 and CDR2 sequences are SGHTA and FQGNSA. The CDR3 is 16 amino acids. CDR3: CASSLDSALGLYGYTF. In DNA, the CDR3 is TGTGCCAGCAGCTTAGACAGCGCCCTGGGGCTCTATGGCTACACCTTC.

The chain is built from TRBV12-5 and TRBJ2-5, with D perhaps matching TRBD2 (5 bases). Judging by the DNA end, TRBJ2-3 fits better; the J call may be wrong. The germline CDR1 and CDR2 sequences are LGHNT and FRNRAP. The CDR3 runs 13 residues. The CDR3 bases are TGTGCTAGTGGTTTGGTACTAGGCCCCACGCAGTATTTT. Translating gives CASGLVLGPTQYF.

As regards this clonotype: This may arise from a read error, as a much more abundant clone is one base away. This sequence joins TRBV12-3 or TRBV12-4 and TRBJ2-6; a possible D gene is TRBD2 (7 bases). The J call may not be correct, given that the DNA end is closer to TRBJ2-1. The CDR3 totals 12 residues. The CDR3 nucleotides read TGTGCCAGCGGGGGGGGGGGCGACGAGCAGTTCTTC. Its protein is CASGGGGDEQFF.

The V gene is TRBV7-9, the J gene TRBJ1-1; D is undetermined. V dropped 1 base and J dropped 5 bases, with 2 bases sitting between them. The germline CDR1 and CDR2 sequences are SEHNR and FQNEAQ (reference sequence). This CDR3 is built from 11 residues. The CDR3 coding sequence is TGTGCCAGCAGCTTAGAGACTGAAGCTTTCTTT. Protein: CASSLETEAFF.

This clonotype was recorded at least ten times. Just one base apart from a much larger clone, this may be a read error. The CDR3, as DNA: TGCGCCAGCAGCCAAGGACAGGGTGGCAATGAGCAGTACTTC. It translates to CASSQGQGGNEQYF. The V and J genes are TRBV4-1 and TRBJ2-5, with 7 nucleotides matching TRBD1. Trimming removed 1 base from V and 11 bases from J; junction bases left unmatched: 10. The CDR3 spans 14 residues. CDR1 is MGHRA, CDR2 YSYEKL, per germline.

This clonotype was counted at least ten times. The chain couples TRBV5-1 to TRBJ2-5, with D tentatively TRBD1 (6 bases). The J call may not be correct, given that the DNA end is closer to TRBJ2-7. The CDR3 runs 14 residues. CDR1 and CDR2 from the germline V gene are SGHRS and YFSETQ. The CDR3, as DNA: TGCGCCAGCAGCTTAGGTGTTGCAGGGGACGAGCAGTACTTC. The encoded protein is CASSLGVAGDEQYF.

This chain connects TRBV7-6 to TRBJ1-6; 8 bases map to TRBD1. This CDR3 region has 12 residues. V gave up 1 base and J gave up 19 bases; unmatched junction bases: 6. The germline V gene encodes CDR1 SGHVS and CDR2 FNYEAQ. CDR3: CASSLGTGSQHF. The CDR3 DNA follows: TGTGCCAGCAGCTTAGGGACAGGGTCGCAGCACTTT. Using reference TRBV7-6 and TRBJ1-6 for the parts outside the CDR3, the full variable domain is GAGVSQSPRYKVTKRGQDVALRCDPISGHVSLYWYRQALGQGPEFLTYFNYEAQQDKSGLPNDRFSAERPEGSISTLTIQRTEQRDSAMYRCASSLGTGSQHFGNGTRLTVT.

Worth noting for this clonotype: The CDR3 ends on some other residue instead of the conserved phenylalanine or tryptophan, so this is likely a read error. Because the CDR3's place on the DNA is in doubt, the DNA is left out and the CDR3 is given as listed by TCRdb. This rearrangement joins TRBV6-2 or TRBV6-3 to TRBJ1-1. Germline-derived CDR1 and CDR2 are MNHEY and SVGEGT. The CDR3 region is 20 residues in length, termini included. CDR3: CASSYPSGLAGRAMSSSSGQ.

The chain has TRBV3-1 and TRBJ1-1; 7 nucleotides line up with TRBD1. The CDR3 length is 15 residues. With 5 bases clipped from V and 2 bases from J, the junction kept 8 bases outside the gene matches. CDR1 and CDR2 from the germline V gene are LGHDT and YNNKEL (reference sequence). In DNA, the CDR3 is TGTGCCAGCAGCGAAAGACAGGGTCCTAACACTGAAGCTTTCTTT. This sequence encodes CASSERQGPNTEAFF.

The chain combines TRBV5-1 with TRBJ2-1; 9 nucleotides align to TRBD1. The end of the DNA aligns better with TRBJ2-7, so the J call may be wrong. The length of the CDR3 is 14 residues. CDR1 is SGHRS, CDR2 YFSETQ, per germline. CDR3 in amino acids: CASSIDRGKYEQYF. CDR3 sequence (DNA): TGCGCCAGCAGCATTGACAGGGGGAAGTACGAGCAGTACTTC.

As concerns this clonotype: The CDR3 does not end in the conserved phenylalanine or tryptophan, so this is likely a read error. The limits of the CDR3 on the DNA are not certain, so only TCRdb's listed CDR3 is given. The chain is built from TRBV7-6 and TRBJ2-6; no check of the table's D call, TRBD1, against the DNA was made. The germline V gene has CDR1 SGHVS and CDR2 FNYEAQ. Ends included, the CDR3 has 15 residues. CDR3 amino acids: CASSAAGRETQYFGV.

This clonotype occurred many times. This chain connects TRBV5-6 to TRBJ2-7; TRBD1 agrees at 10 bases. Germline CDR1 is SGHDT and CDR2 is YYEEEE. V gave up 0 bases and J gave up 5 bases; unmatched junction bases: 2. The CDR3 extends over 14 amino acids. CDR3 residues: CASSLGQGANEQYF. CDR3 nucleotides: TGTGCCAGCAGCTTGGGACAGGGGGCCAACGAGCAGTACTTC.